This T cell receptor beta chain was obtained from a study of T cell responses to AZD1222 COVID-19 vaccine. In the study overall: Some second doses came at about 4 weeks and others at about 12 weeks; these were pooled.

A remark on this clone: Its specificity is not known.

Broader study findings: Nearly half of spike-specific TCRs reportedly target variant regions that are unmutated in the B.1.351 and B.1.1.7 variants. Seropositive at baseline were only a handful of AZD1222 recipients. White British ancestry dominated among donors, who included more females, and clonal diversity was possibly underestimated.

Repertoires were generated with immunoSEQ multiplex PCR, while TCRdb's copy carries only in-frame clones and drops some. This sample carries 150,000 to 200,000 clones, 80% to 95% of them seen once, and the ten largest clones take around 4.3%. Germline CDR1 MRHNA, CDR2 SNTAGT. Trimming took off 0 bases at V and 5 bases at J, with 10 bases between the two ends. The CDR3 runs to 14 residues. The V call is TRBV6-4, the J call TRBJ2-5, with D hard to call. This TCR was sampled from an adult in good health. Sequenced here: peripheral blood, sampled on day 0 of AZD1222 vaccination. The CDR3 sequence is CASSDSKSEETQYF. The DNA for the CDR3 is TGTGCCAGCAGTGACTCTAAGTCCGAGGAGACCCAGTACTTC.